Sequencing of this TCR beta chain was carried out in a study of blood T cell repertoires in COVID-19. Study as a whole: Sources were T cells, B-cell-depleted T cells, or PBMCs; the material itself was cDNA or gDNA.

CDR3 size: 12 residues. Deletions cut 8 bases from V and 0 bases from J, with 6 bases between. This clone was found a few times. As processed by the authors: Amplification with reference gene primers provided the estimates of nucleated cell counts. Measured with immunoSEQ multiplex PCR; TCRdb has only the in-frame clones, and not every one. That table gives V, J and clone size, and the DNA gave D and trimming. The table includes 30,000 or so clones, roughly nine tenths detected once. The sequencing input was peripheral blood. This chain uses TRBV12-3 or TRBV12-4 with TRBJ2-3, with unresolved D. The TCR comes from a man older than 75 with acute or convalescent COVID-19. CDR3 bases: TGTGCCAGCGGAGTTAGCACAGATACGCAGTATTTT. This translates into CASGVSTDTQYF.